The present T cell receptor beta chain was sequenced within a study of T-cell reconstitution after alpha-beta-depleted transplantation in children. This clonotype was seen once. Unique molecular identifiers were used to barcode this TCRbeta library. TCRdb re-called the PCR reads through MiXCR, storing one row per CDR3 protein. The repertoire includes some 550,000 distinct CDR3 sequences, about 21% of them detected once, and roughly 15% sits in the top ten. The ends were cut back, 2 bases at V and 1 base at J, with 18 bases in the middle. This CDR3 comprises 18 residues. Looked up from germline, CDR1 is SGHVS and CDR2 is FNYEAQ.

The rearrangement uses TRBV7-6 and TRBJ1-3; D remains ambiguous. The source of this sequence is a boy less than two years old who had a stem cell transplant for acute myeloid leukemia, so the T cells may come from the graft donor. Sequencing used PBMCs, mostly from graft donor cells, obtained 360 days after TCRalphabeta/CD19-depleted stem cell transplant. CDR3 sequence (DNA): TGTGCCAGCAGCTTATATAAGTCCTCCGGAGGATCTGGAAACACCATATATTTT. This translates into CASSLYKSSGGSGNTIYF.